This TCR beta chain was recorded in a study of blood T cell repertoires in COVID-19. For the study at large: There were acute and convalescent COVID-19 samples, and they came from the United States, Italy and Spain. Nucleic acid was either cDNA or gDNA, and it came from T cells, B-cell-depleted T cells, or PBMCs.

Original analysis: How many nucleated cells were present was estimated from reference gene primer amplification. Some clones are missing from TCRdb's copy, which holds only in-frame ones; the method was immunoSEQ multiplex PCR. V, J and clone size derive from that table, while D and trimming were established from the DNA sequence. The table has about 190,000 clones, approximately 90% seen once. The CDR3 totals 16 residues. V shed 3 bases and J 9 bases; nucleotides not matched to a gene: 14. CDR1 is SGHAT and CDR2 is FQNNGV in the germline V gene. The source of this sequence is a woman in her 40s who had recovered from COVID-19. What was sequenced was peripheral blood. The chain links TRBV11-2 to TRBJ2-1, with 7 positions matching TRBD2. CDR3 sequence (DNA): TGTGCCAGCAGCTTCACCCCCATGGGAGGGCCGAGTGAGCAGTTCTTC. Translation: CASSFTPMGGPSEQFF.